This T cell receptor (beta chain) was found in a study of T cells in Graves' hyperthyroidism and ophthalmopathy. Study results and limitations: The blood repertoire included most of the expanded thyroid clonotypes above 0.001. Through a model of 13 V-J features, ophthalmopathy was separated from stable hyperthyroidism.

As for this clonotype: The antigen is not known.

TCR beta CDR3 region amplification was performed from RNA transcripts. Initially, a first-round RT-PCR of the TCR CDR3 employed the HTBI primer set. One entry per CDR3 protein, called by TCRdb with MiXCR from the multiplex PCR reads. Of roughly 180,000 distinct CDR3 sequences listed, just under 9.5% are singletons. Not enrolled were patients with uncontrolled infection, other autoimmune disease, pregnancy or lactation. From roughly 9.2 ml of fresh peripheral blood, PBMCs were isolated. Sequences were obtained from blood. The sequence came from a woman between 18 and 29 years old with Graves' hyperthyroidism that later progressed to Graves' ophthalmopathy.

In DNA form, the CDR3 reads TGCGCCAGCAGCCAGCCCTCGAGGGGGAACACCATATATTTT. It specifies CASSQPSRGNTIYF. The V call is TRBV4-1, the J call TRBJ1-3, with D perhaps TRBD1 (6 bases). CDR3 length: 14 amino acids. In germline, CDR1 is MGHRA, CDR2 YSYEKL. V lost 3 bases to trimming and J lost 7 bases, with 13 bases between them.